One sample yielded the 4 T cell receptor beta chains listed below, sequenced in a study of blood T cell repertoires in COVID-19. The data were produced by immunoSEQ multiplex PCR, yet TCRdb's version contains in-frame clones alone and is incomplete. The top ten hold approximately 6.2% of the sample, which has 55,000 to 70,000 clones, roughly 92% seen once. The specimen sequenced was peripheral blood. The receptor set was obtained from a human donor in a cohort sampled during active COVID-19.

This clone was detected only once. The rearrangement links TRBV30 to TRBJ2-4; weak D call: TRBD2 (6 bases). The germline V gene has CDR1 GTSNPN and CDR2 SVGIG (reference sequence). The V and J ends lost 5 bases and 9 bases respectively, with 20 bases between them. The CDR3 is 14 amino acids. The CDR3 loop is CAWSTGTSQGIQYF. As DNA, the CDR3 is TGTGCCTGGTCAACCGGGACTTCCCAAGGCATTCAGTACTTC.

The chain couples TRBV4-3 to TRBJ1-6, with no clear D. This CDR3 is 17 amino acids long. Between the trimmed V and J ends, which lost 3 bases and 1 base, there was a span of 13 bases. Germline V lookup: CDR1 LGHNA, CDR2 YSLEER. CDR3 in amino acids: CASSQEPSGSYNSPLHF. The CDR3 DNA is TGCGCCAGCAGCCAGGAACCCTCGGGGTCCTATAATTCACCCCTCCACTTT.

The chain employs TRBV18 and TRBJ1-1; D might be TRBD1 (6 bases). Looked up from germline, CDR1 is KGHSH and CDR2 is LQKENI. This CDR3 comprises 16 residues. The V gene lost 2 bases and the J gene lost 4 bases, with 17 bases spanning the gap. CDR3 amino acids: CASSPGGGGVSTEAFF. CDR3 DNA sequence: TGTGCCAGCTCACCAGGGGGCGGTGGGGTGAGCACTGAAGCTTTCTTT.

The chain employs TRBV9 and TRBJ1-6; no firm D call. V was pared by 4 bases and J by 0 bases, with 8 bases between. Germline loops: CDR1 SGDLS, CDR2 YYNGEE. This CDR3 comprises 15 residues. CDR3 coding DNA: TGTGCCAGCAGCCTCACTGGCTCCTATAATTCACCCCTCCACTTT. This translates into CASSLTGSYNSPLHF.